A selection of T cell receptor beta chains follows, all from one sample in a study of T cells after yellow fever vaccination. TCRdb reprocessed the 5' RACE reads with MiXCR, giving one entry per CDR3 protein. The data contain 170,000 or so distinct CDR3 sequences, about a tenth of them seen just once; the ten biggest clones take up roughly a third. Sample: CD8+ T cells sorted from PBMCs, taken 45 days after the yellow fever booster vaccination. The receptors originated from a man in his late teens or twenties who received the YFV17D yellow fever vaccine. The CDR3 runs from the conserved cysteine through the conserved F or W. A D gene is named only where the DNA matches it firmly. Size values are once, few and many counts, or a class for expanded clones, and some rows have none.

>-|TRBV7-6|few|TRBJ2-5
TGTGCCAGCAGCCAAAAAGCACGCGGCTATTCGTACCAAGAGACCCAGTACTTC
CASSQKARGYSYQETQYF
>-|TRBV4-1|many|TRBJ2-1
TGCGCCAGCAGCCAAGTATTCTCTGTGGACAATGAGCAGTTCTTC
CASSQVFSVDNEQFF
>TRBD2|TRBV20-1|-|TRBJ2-3
TGCGGAGGGACTAGCGGGGGGGCCGGGACCGATACGCAGTATTTT
CGGTSGGAGTDTQYF
>TRBD2|TRBV9|few|TRBJ2-3
TGTGCCAGCAGCGTAGCCCGGACGACTAGCGGGGGCACAGATACGCAGTATTTT
CASSVARTTSGGTDTQYF
>-|TRBV7-8|-|TRBJ2-1
TGTGCCAGCAGCCCACCCTTAGGAGGAAATGAGCAGTTCTTC
CASSPPLGGNEQFF
>-|TRBV29-1|many|TRBJ2-1
TGCAGCGTCCGAGTATATGAGCAGTTCTTC
CSVRVYEQFF
>TRBD2|TRBV29-1|few|TRBJ2-3
TGCAGCGTGGGGGGGTCCGCGCAGTATTTT
CSVGGSAQYF
>-|TRBV5-5|-|TRBJ1-2
TGTGCCAGCAGCTTGGACAACTATGGCTACACCTTC
CASSLDNYGYTF
>-|TRBV5-6|-|TRBJ1-1
TGTGCCAGCAGCTTTGAGGAGAGGGGTGCGGGCACTGAAGCTTTCTTT
CASSFEERGAGTEAFF
>TRBD1|TRBV24-1|few|TRBJ2-2
TGTGCCACCAGACAGGGGACCGGGGAGCTGTTTTTT
CATRQGTGELFF
>-|TRBV9|few|TRBJ2-7
TGTGCCAGCAGCCCCGGTTTAAGTGACCCCTACGAGCAGTACTTC
CASSPGLSDPYEQYF
>-|TRBV6-2/TRBV6-3|-|TRBJ1-2
TGTGCCAGCCAGAGAGGGGCGGATGGCTACACCTTC
CASQRGADGYTF
>-|TRBV9|many|TRBJ2-1
TGTGCCAGCAGCACCAGAGACTACAATGAGCAGTTCTTC
CASSTRDYNEQFF
>-|TRBV7-2|-|TRBJ2-6
TGTGCCAGCAGCGATACCGGGACGGGAATCTCTGGGGCCAACGTCCTGACTTTC
CASSDTGTGISGANVLTF
>-|TRBV13|-|TRBJ1-1
TGTGCCAGCAGCCTCGACAGGACGAACACTGAAGCTTTCTTT
CASSLDRTNTEAFF
>-|TRBV5-1|many|TRBJ2-1
TGCGCCAGCAGCTTGGTTCCTTTTCGGGGTTCCTACAATGAGCAGTTCTTC
CASSLVPFRGSYNEQFF
>-|TRBV27|-|TRBJ2-7
TGTGCCAGCAGCCCGACTAGTGACGAGCAGTACTTC
CASSPTSDEQYF
>-|TRBV9|-|TRBJ2-3
TGTGCCAGCAGCGTAGTGAGAACTTCCACAGATACGCAGTATTTT
CASSVVRTSTDTQYF
>-|TRBV6-5|-|TRBJ1-6
TGTGCCAGCACCAGCCAGGAGAAATCCCTCCACTTT
CASTSQEKSLHF
>-|TRBV4-3|medium-sized|TRBJ1-3
TGCGCCAGCAGCCAAGATGGGGAATCCTCTGGAAACACCATATATTTT
CASSQDGESSGNTIYF
>TRBD1|TRBV4-1|few|TRBJ2-7
TGCGCCAGCAGCATCACTCGGGACAGGGCCTACGAGCAGTACTTC
CASSITRDRAYEQYF
>-|TRBV3-1|few|TRBJ2-2
TGTGCCAGCAGCCAAGATCTAGTGAACACCGGGGAGCTGTTTTTT
CASSQDLVNTGELFF
>-|TRBV7-9|-|TRBJ2-3
TGTGCCAGCAGCGCCGGGTGGACTACACCTAGCACAGATACGCAGTATTTT
CASSAGWTTPSTDTQYF
>TRBD2|TRBV4-3|few|TRBJ2-1
TGCGCCAGCAGCCAAAGCGGGGGGGCTGGTGAGCAGTTCTTC
CASSQSGGAGEQFF
>-|TRBV24-1|-|TRBJ2-2
TGTGCCACCAGTGTGGGCGGGGAGCTGTTTTTT
CATSVGGELFF
>-|TRBV20-1|many|TRBJ2-7
TGCAGTGCTAGCAACAGGGCAGTCTACGAGCAGTACTTC
CSASNRAVYEQYF